This TCR beta chain is drawn from a study of response to subunit inactivated influenza vaccine. Study findings and constraints: New T cells are recruited in small numbers by each seasonal influenza vaccination, according to the authors' suggestion.

With respect to this clonotype: Antigen unknown.

V was shortened by 1 base and J by 4 bases, with 14 bases between the two germline ends. This CDR3 has 16 amino acids. CDR1 is SGHVS, CDR2 FQNEAQ, per germline. TCRdb analysed the RT-PCR reads with MiXCR anew, one entry per CDR3 protein. The sample has about 650,000 distinct CDR3 sequences, approximately 15% seen once. The J gene is TRBJ2-1, the V gene TRBV7-8, with D possibly being TRBD1 (7 bases). The source material was PBMCs from blood, sampled less than 15 days before vaccination. The sequence came from a man between 45 and 60 years old who received an inactivated influenza vaccine. This CDR3 is CASSLGGGTVYNEQFF. The CDR3 coding sequence is TGTGCCAGCAGCTTAGGAGGCGGGACAGTGTACAATGAGCAGTTCTTC.